This TCR beta chain was captured in a study of cytomegalovirus exposure and HLA in healthy donors. Study-wide results and caveats: Follow-up analysis later connected one missense variant in DCLRE1C with trimming of TCR beta V- and J-genes.

This CDR3 has 15 amino acids. Losses at the gene ends were 0 bases for V and 1 base for J; bases not matched to a gene: 2. CDR1 and CDR2 (germline): MNHEY, SVGAGI. Note on this clone: Its antigen remains unidentified.

The PCR used 60 Vbeta and 13 Jbeta primers. The table came from immunoSEQ multiplex PCR; TCRdb's copy has only in-frame clones and leaves some out. The data show some 120,000 clones, with 80% seen just once and 3% to 3.5% held by the top ten. This receptor was obtained from a male donor in good health and CMV-seronegative. V is TRBV6-5 and J is TRBJ2-7; 8 bases agree with TRBD1. The sequenced material came from PBMCs. The CDR3 DNA reads as TGTGCCAGCAGTTACTCGAGGGACAGGTCCTACGAGCAGTACTTC. Its translation is CASSYSRDRSYEQYF.